The 3 T cell receptor beta chains below come from one sample, sequenced in a study of PD-L1 blockade in urothelial cancer. Profiling relied on immunoSEQ multiplex PCR, and the TCRdb table lists in-frame clones only, not all of them. The sample has 35,000 to 55,000 clones, roughly 86% seen once. The sample in question was PBMCs, obtained around atezolizumab (anti-PD-L1) treatment. Receptors were obtained from a man in his 70s with urothelial cancer.

The sample holds a few counts of this clone. V and J are TRBV23-1 and TRBJ1-1, with a weak D call TRBD1 (5 bases). TRBV23-1 is sorted into the ORF group, with uncertain function. Trimming stripped 4 bases from V and 1 base from J, with 13 bases between. This CDR3 has 15 amino acids. The CDR3 loop reads CASSLLTEGNTEAFF. Written as DNA, the CDR3 is TGCGCCAGCAGTCTGCTGACAGAAGGGAACACTGAAGCTTTCTTT.

This clone has only one observation. This chain uses TRBV4-3 with TRBJ2-1; the D gene is possibly TRBD2 (7 bases). Germline-derived CDR1 and CDR2 are LGHNA and YSLEER. Trimming removed 4 bases at V and 9 bases at J, with 19 bases between. This CDR3 contains 15 residues. The CDR3 loop reads CASSRTLSGGGEQFF. The CDR3 coding sequence is TGCGCCAGCAGCCGGACACTCTCGGGGGGCGGTGAGCAGTTCTTC.

The genes are TRBV15 and TRBJ2-7, with TRBD1 matching 7 bases. This CDR3 contains 16 residues. CDR1 LNHNV and CDR2 YYDKDF come from the germline V gene (reference sequence). Trimming removed 0 bases from V and 4 bases from J; junction bases left unmatched: 9. The CDR3 reads CATSREAPGQIYEQYF. Written as DNA, the CDR3 is TGTGCCACCAGCAGAGAGGCGCCGGGACAGATTTACGAGCAGTACTTC.